What follows are 5 T cell receptor beta chains derived from one specimen sequenced in a study of T cells after yellow fever vaccination. TCRdb re-derived calls from the 5' RACE reads in MiXCR, one entry per CDR3 protein. The table shows hundreds of thousands of distinct CDR3 sequences, with 7% to 10% occurring only once. Sequencing used PBMCs, obtained about 49 days after the first yellow fever vaccination. The receptors come from a man between 18 and 29 years old who received the YFV17D yellow fever vaccine.

This clonotype showed up many times. V and J are TRBV7-2 and TRBJ2-5; TRBD1 is a possible D gene (5 bases). V was cut by 2 bases and J by 5 bases, with 12 bases left in between. Germline V gene lookup returns CDR1 SGHTA and CDR2 FQGNSA. This CDR3 spans 14 amino acids. This CDR3 is CASSLQGGRETQYF. CDR3 in DNA: TGTGCCAGCAGCTTACAGGGTGGTCGGGAGACCCAGTACTTC.

At least ten counts were recorded for this clonotype. This sequence joins TRBV7-2 and TRBJ2-3, with 10 bases lining up with TRBD2. Germline V gene data show CDR1 as SGHTA and CDR2 as FQGNSA. The CDR3 is 18 amino acids. Trimming took 4 bases from V and 0 from J; bases not matched to a gene: 10. DNA for the CDR3: TGTGCCAGCAGCTACCTCCCTAGCGGGGGATCTAGCACAGATACGCAGTATTTT. Translating gives CASSYLPSGGSSTDTQYF.

This clonotype has only a few counts. The CDR3 bases are TGTGCCAGCAGTTCGGGCAGGGTGGACACTGAAGCTTTCTTT. Translating gives CASSSGRVDTEAFF. The chain employs TRBV6-5 and TRBJ1-1, with D perhaps matching TRBD1 (5 bases). V lost 4 bases to trimming and J lost 3 bases, with 12 bases between them. Germline V gives CDR1 MNHEY, CDR2 SVGAGI. The length of the CDR3 is 14 residues.

Many counts were recorded for this clonotype. The J gene is TRBJ2-5, the V gene TRBV5-1, with 12 bases matching TRBD2. V lost 4 bases, J lost 5 bases, and 9 bases stayed unmatched. CDR1 and CDR2 from the germline V gene are SGHRS and YFSETQ. There are 16 residues in the CDR3. This chain's CDR3 is CASSIRGLAGGETQYF. The DNA for the CDR3 is TGCGCCAGCAGCATTCGAGGTCTAGCGGGGGGGGAGACCCAGTACTTC. Supplemented by reference TRBV5-1 and TRBJ2-5, the full variable domain reads KAGVTQTPRYLIKTRGQQVTLSCSPISGHRSVSWYQQTPGQGLQFLFEYFSETQRNKGNFPGRFSGRQFSNSRSEMNVSTLELGDSALYLCASSIRGLAGGETQYFGPGTRLLVL.

In this sample, this clonotype turned up a few times. The chain carries TRBV4-1 and TRBJ2-5; the D is unclear. The CDR3 has 17 residues. Trimming cost V 3 bases and J 6 bases, with 23 bases left between them. Germline CDR1 and CDR2: MGHRA and YSYEKL. In nucleotides, the CDR3 is TGCGCCAGCAGCCAGCTGACCTCCCCGGCGGCTCGGAAGACCCAGTACTTC. It yields the protein CASSQLTSPAARKTQYF.